The clone carrying this TCR beta chain was recorded a few times. Its antigen is unidentified. This entry comes from a study of T cell repertoires in cytomegalovirus infection. Turning to the study itself: It was the public TCR beta signatures that indicated both CMV infection and matching HLA type. Regarding the study as a whole: The ex vivo response showed dominance by HLA-C-restricted CMV-specific TCR beta clonotypes. Cumulative public TCR beta family frequency identified CMV carriers with the relevant HLA.

One entry per CDR3 protein results from TCRdb running MiXCR on the reads. Of approximately 170,000 distinct CDR3 sequences listed, about 15% are singletons. Trimming removed 4 bases from V and 13 bases from J; junction bases left unmatched: 8. The CDR3 spans 12 residues. Material: CD8+ T cells from PBMCs. The chain has TRBV12-3 or TRBV12-4 and TRBJ2-3, with 7 bases lining up with TRBD2. The sequence was collected from a human donor in good health (CMV status not recorded). Some clones in this sample may be carry-over from other donors' samples. CDR3 nucleotides: TGTGCCAGCAGTTCCGAGCGGGGCAACAAGTATTTT. It encodes CASSSERGNKYF.